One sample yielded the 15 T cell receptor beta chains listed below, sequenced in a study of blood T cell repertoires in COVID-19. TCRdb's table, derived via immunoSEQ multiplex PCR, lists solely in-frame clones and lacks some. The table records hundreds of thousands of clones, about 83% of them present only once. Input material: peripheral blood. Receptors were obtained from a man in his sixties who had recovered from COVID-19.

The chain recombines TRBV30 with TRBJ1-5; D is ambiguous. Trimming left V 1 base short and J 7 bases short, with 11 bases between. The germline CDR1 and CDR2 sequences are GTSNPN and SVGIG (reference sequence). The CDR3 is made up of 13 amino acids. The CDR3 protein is CAWSGGHNQPQHF. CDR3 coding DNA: TGTGCCTGGAGTGGTGGCCACAACCAGCCCCAGCATTTT.

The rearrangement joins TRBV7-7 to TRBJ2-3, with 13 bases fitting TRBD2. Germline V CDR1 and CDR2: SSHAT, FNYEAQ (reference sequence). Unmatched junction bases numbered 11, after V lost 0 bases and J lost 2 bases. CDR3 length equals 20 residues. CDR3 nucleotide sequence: TGTGCCAGCAGCTTAGCGACTAGCGGGGGGTTGATCGGTCCCACAGATACGCAGTATTTT. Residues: CASSLATSGGLIGPTDTQYF.

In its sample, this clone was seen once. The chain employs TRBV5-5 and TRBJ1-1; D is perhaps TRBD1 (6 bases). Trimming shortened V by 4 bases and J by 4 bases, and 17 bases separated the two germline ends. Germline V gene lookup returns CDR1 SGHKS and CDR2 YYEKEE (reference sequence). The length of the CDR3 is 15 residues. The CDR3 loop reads CASSPISGAGTEAFF. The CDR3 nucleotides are TGTGCCAGCAGCCCGATATCAGGGGCGGGCACTGAAGCTTTCTTT.

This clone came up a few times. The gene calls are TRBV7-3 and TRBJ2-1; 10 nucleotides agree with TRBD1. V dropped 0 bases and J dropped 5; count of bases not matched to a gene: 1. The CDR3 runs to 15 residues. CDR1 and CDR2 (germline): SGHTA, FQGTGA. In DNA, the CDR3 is TGTGCCAGCAGCTTAACGGGACAGGGGCACAATGAGCAGTTCTTC. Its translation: CASSLTGQGHNEQFF.

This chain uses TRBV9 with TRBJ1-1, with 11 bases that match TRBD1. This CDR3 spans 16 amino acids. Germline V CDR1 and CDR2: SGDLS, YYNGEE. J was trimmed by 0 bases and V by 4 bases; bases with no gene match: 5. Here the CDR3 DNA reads TGTGCCAGCAGCCCCCGGACAGGGGGCATGAACACTGAAGCTTTCTTT. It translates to CASSPRTGGMNTEAFF.

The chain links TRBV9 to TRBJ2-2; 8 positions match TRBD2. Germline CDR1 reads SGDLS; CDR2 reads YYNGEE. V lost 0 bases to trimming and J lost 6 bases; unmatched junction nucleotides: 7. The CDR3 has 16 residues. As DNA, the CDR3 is TGTGCCAGCAGCGTAGGGAGTAGCGGGGTCTCCGGGGAGCTGTTTTTT. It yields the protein CASSVGSSGVSGELFF. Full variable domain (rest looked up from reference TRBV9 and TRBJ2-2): DSGVTQTPKHLITATGQRVTLRCSPRSGDLSVYWYQQSLDQGLQFLIQYYNGEERAKGNILERFSAQQFPDLHSELNLSSLELGDSALYFCASSVGSSGVSGELFFGEGSRLTVL.

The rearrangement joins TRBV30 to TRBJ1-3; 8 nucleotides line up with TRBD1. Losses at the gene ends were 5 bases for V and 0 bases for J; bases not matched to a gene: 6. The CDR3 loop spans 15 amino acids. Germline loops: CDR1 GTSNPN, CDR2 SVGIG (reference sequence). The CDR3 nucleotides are TGTGCCTGGGGACAGGGCTTAAGCTCTGGAAACACCATATATTTT. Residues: CAWGQGLSSGNTIYF.

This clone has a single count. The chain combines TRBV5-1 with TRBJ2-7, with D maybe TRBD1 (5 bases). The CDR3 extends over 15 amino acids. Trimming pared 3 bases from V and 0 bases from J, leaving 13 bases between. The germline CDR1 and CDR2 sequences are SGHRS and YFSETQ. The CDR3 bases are TGCGCCAGCAGCTCCGGCCCAGGGCTCTCCTACGAGCAGTACTTC. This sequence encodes CASSSGPGLSYEQYF.

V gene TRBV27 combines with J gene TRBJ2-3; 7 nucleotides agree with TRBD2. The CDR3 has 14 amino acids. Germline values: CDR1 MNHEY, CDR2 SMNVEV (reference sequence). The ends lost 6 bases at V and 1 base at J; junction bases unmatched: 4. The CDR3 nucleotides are TGTGCCAGCAGAACGAGCGGGGGCACAGATACGCAGTATTTT. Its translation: CASRTSGGTDTQYF.

The CDR3 coding sequence is TGTGCCAGCAGTCCCGGGACAGGAGAGACCCAGTACTTC. This encodes CASSPGTGETQYF. The chain recombines TRBV6-2 or TRBV6-3 with TRBJ2-5, with TRBD1 matching over 8 bases. In germline, CDR1 is MNHEY, CDR2 SVGEGT. V shed 5 bases, J shed 4 bases, and the junction held 3 bases outside the gene matches. The CDR3 covers 13 residues.

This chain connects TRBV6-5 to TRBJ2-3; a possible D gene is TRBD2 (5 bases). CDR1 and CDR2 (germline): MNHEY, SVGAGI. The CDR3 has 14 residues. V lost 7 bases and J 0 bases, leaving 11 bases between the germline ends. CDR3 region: CASKTGVSTDTQYF. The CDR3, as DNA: TGTGCCAGCAAAACCGGGGTTAGCACAGATACGCAGTATTTT.

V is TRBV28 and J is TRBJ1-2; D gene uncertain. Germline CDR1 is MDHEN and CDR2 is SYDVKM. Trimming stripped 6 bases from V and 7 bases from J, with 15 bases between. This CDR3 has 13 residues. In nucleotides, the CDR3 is TGTGCCAGCAGCTTTAGCGACGAGGGTGGCTACACCTTC. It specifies CASSFSDEGGYTF.

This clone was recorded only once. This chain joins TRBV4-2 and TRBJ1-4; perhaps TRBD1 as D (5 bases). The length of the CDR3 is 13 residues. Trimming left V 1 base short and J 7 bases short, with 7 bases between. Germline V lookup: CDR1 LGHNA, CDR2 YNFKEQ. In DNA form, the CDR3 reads TGTGCCAGCAGCCAAGTCCAGGGTGAAAAACTGTTTTTT. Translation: CASSQVQGEKLFF.

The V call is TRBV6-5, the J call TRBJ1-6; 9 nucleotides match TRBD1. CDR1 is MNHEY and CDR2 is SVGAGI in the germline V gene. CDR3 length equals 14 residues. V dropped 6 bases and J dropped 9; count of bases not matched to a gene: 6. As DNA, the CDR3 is TGTGCCAGCAGAGGTACAGGGGGCAGTTCACCCCTCCACTTT. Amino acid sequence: CASRGTGGSSPLHF.

The CDR3 nucleotides are TGTGCCAGCAGTGATCCAGCTAACTATGGCTACACCTTC. Protein product: CASSDPANYGYTF. The rearrangement uses TRBV25-1 and TRBJ1-2; D call uncertain. The CDR3 is 13 amino acids. V lost 3 bases and J lost 0, with 5 bases in between. CDR1 and CDR2 from the germline V gene are MGHDK and SYGVNS.